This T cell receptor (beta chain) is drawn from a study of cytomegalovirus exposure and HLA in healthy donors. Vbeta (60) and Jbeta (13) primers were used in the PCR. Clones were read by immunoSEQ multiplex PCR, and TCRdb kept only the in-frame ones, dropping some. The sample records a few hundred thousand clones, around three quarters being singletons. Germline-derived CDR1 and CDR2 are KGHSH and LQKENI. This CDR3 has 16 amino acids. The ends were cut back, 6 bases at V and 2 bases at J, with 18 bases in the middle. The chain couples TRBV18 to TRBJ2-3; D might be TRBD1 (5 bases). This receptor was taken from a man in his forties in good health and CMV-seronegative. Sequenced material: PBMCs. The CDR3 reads CASSTQNRFITDTQYF. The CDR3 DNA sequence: TGTGCCAGCTCGACTCAGAACAGGTTTATCACAGATACGCAGTATTTT.